What follows are 10 T cell receptor beta chains derived from one specimen sequenced in a study of regulatory T cells in long-lasting Graves disease. Time point meaning: persistent/refractory GD, antithyroid drugs over 5 years with positive TRAb. The TCR library was made from RNA that had been extracted from PBMCs in TRIzol. Construction of TCR beta libraries relied on iRepertoire HTBI primers and on Arm-PCR targeting CDR3 regions. One entry per CDR3 protein results from TCRdb running MiXCR on the multiplex PCR reads. The sample contains some 300,000 distinct CDR3 sequences, roughly 21% of which appear only once. The material was peripheral blood mononuclear cells (PBMCs), obtained when the disease was refractory, from a patient treated with antithyroid drugs. All receptors come from a female donor with Graves disease.

This clonotype was seen many times. This chain links TRBV28 with TRBJ2-7, with 8 positions matching TRBD2. Germline CDR1 is MDHEN and CDR2 is SYDVKM. The CDR3 has 15 amino acids. The trim removed 3 bases at V and 3 bases at J, leaving 7 bases unmatched. The CDR3 region has the DNA TGTGCCAGCAGTTTTGGAGTAGCGGGACTCTACGAGCAGTACTTC. It encodes CASSFGVAGLYEQYF.

At least ten counts were recorded for this clonotype. CDR3 DNA sequence: TGTGCCAGCAGCGGCTACCTCAGGGGGCACACTGAAGCTTTCTTT. Its translation: CASSGYLRGHTEAFF. The chain joins TRBV11-1 to TRBJ1-1, with 8 nucleotides matching TRBD1. Germline-derived CDR1 and CDR2 are SGHAT and FQDESV (reference sequence). This CDR3 region has 15 residues. J gave up 3 bases and V 5 bases, and 8 bases lay outside the gene matches. Supplemented by reference TRBV11-1 and TRBJ1-1, the full variable domain reads EAEVAQSPRYKITEKSQAVAFWCDPISGHATLYWYRQILGQGPELLVQFQDESVVDDSQLPKDRFSAERLKGVDSTLKIQPAELGDSAMYLCASSGYLRGHTEAFFGQGTRLTVV.

This chain uses TRBV19 with TRBJ1-6, with TRBD1 as a possible D gene (6 bases). The V and J ends lost 10 bases and 6 bases respectively, with 13 bases between them. Germline lookup yields CDR1 LNHDA and CDR2 SQIVND (reference sequence). The length of the CDR3 is 13 residues. The CDR3 loop reads CATSTGVNSPLHF. The CDR3 DNA reads as TGTGCCACCTCGACAGGCGTTAATTCACCCCTCCACTTT. Full variable domain (outside the CDR3, taken from reference TRBV19 and TRBJ1-6): DGGITQSPKYLFRKEGQNVTLSCEQNLNHDAMYWYRQDPGQGLRLIYYSQIVNDFQKGDIAEGYSVSREKKESFPLTVTSAQKNPTAFYLCATSTGVNSPLHFGNGTRLTVT.

The rearrangement uses TRBV29-1 and TRBJ2-2; perhaps TRBD2 as D (6 bases). The germline gives CDR1 SQVTM, CDR2 ANQGSEA. This CDR3 comprises 14 residues. V was clipped by 2 bases and J by 3 bases, with 10 bases between them. CDR3 coding DNA: TGCAGCGTTGAAATGGAGGGGTACACCGGGGAGCTGTTTTTT. As protein: CSVEMEGYTGELFF.

This rearrangement joins TRBV11-3 to TRBJ2-3; perhaps TRBD2 as D (5 bases). The CDR3 is 13 amino acids. Germline CDR1 SGHNT, CDR2 YENEEA. The V gene lost 1 base and the J gene lost 4 bases, with 6 bases spanning the gap. The CDR3 nucleotides read TGTGCCAGCAGCTTAGGGGGAGCAGATACGCAGTATTTT. Protein: CASSLGGADTQYF.

This clonotype was counted many times. V and J are TRBV28 and TRBJ2-7; 7 bases are shared with TRBD1. Looked up from germline, CDR1 is MDHEN and CDR2 is SYDVKM. After removal of 3 bases from V and 7 bases from J, the junction contained 9 bases not matched to a gene. The CDR3 is 14 residues long. CDR3 in DNA: TGTGCCAGCAGTTTCGACAGGGCCCCTAGAGAGCAGTACTTC. As protein: CASSFDRAPREQYF.

The chain is built from TRBV7-9 and TRBJ2-5, with 8 bases identical to TRBD1. V lost 5 bases to trimming and J lost 2 bases; unmatched junction nucleotides: 7. Germline V CDR1 and CDR2: SEHNR, FQNEAQ (reference sequence). CDR3 size: 15 residues. The CDR3 spells CASSPGQDLQETQYF. CDR3 DNA sequence: TGTGCCAGCAGCCCGGGACAGGATCTTCAAGAGACCCAGTACTTC.

CDR3 residues: CASSPAGTGFTGELFF. CDR3 sequence (DNA): TGTGCCAGCAGTCCGGCCGGGACAGGATTCACCGGGGAGCTGTTTTTT. The V and J genes are TRBV28 and TRBJ2-2; 8 bases match TRBD1. The CDR3 is made up of 16 amino acids. From germline, CDR1 is MDHEN and CDR2 SYDVKM. V was pared by 5 bases and J by 4 bases, with 9 bases of the junction left unmatched.

This clonotype appeared many times. This chain links TRBV15 with TRBJ1-1; D gene uncertain. This CDR3 region has 14 residues. V was clipped by 5 bases and J by 1 base, with 11 bases between them. CDR1 LNHNV and CDR2 YYDKDF come from the germline V gene (reference sequence). CDR3 amino acids: CATSRADGNTEAFF. CDR3 DNA: TGTGCCACCAGCCGGGCGGACGGGAACACTGAAGCTTTCTTT. Full variable domain (missing parts from reference TRBV15 and TRBJ1-1): DAMVIQNPRYQVTQFGKPVTLSCSQTLNHNVMYWYQQKSSQAPKLLFHYYDKDFNNEADTPDNFQSRRPNTSFCFLDIRSPGLGDTAMYLCATSRADGNTEAFFGQGTRLTVV.

The table lists this clonotype with many counts. The rearrangement joins TRBV3-1 to TRBJ2-2; D gene unclear. Trimming pared 1 base from V and 9 bases from J, leaving 0 bases between. CDR1 is LGHDT and CDR2 is YNNKEL in the germline V gene (reference sequence). The CDR3 totals 10 residues. In DNA form, the CDR3 reads TGTGCCAGCAGCCAAGGGGAGCTGTTTTTT. Protein: CASSQGELFF.